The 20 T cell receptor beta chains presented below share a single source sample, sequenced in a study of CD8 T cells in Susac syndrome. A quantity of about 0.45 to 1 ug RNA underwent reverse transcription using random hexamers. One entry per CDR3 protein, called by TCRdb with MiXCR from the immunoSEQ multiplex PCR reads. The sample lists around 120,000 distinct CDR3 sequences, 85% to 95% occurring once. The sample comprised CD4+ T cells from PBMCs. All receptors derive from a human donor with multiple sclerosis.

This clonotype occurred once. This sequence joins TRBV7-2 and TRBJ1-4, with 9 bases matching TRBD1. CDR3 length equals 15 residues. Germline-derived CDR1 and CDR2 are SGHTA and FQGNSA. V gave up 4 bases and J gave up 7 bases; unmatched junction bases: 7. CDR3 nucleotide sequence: TGTGCCAGCAGCTCCGGGACAGGGAGGTCTGAAAAACTGTTTTTT. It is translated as CASSSGTGRSEKLFF.

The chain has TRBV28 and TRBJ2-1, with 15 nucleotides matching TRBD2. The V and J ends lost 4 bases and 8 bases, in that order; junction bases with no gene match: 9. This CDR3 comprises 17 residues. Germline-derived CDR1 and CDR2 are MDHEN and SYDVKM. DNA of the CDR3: TGTGCCAGCAGTTCCGGACTAGCGGGGGGGTATGGCGATGAGCAGTTCTTC. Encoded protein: CASSSGLAGGYGDEQFF.

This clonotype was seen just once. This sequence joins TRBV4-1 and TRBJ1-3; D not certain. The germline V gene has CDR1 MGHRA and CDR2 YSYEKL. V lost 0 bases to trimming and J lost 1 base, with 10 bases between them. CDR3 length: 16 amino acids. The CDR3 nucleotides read TGCGCCAGCAGCCAAGAAGGAACTAATTCTGGAAACACCATATATTTT. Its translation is CASSQEGTNSGNTIYF.

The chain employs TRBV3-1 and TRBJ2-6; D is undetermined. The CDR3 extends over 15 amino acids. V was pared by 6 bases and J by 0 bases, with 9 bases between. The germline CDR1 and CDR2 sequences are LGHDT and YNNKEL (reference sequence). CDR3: CASSLQFSGANVLTF. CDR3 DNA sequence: TGTGCCAGCAGTCTACAGTTCTCTGGGGCCAACGTCCTGACTTTC.

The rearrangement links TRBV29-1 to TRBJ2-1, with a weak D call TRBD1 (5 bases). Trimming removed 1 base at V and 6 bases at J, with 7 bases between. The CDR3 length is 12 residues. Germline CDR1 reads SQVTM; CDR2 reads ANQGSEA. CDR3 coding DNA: TGCAGCGTTGAAGGTGGGGCCAATGAGCAGTTCTTC. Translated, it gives CSVEGGANEQFF.

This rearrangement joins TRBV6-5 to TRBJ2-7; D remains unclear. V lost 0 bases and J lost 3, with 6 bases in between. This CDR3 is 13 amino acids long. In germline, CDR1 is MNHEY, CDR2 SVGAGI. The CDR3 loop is CASSYSGYYEQYF. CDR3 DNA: TGTGCCAGCAGTTACTCTGGATACTACGAGCAGTACTTC.

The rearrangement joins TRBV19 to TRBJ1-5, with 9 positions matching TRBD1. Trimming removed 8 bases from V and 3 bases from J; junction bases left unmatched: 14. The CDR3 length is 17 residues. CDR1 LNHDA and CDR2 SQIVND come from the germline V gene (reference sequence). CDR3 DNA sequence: TGTGCCAGTTCTCCCGGGACAGGGTTTTTCGACAATCAGCCCCAGCATTTT. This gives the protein CASSPGTGFFDNQPQHF.

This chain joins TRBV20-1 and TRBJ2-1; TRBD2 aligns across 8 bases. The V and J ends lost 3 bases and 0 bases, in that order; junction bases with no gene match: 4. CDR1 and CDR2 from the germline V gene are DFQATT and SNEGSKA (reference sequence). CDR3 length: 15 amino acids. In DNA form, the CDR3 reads TGCAGTGCTAGTAGCGGGGAGAGCTCCTACAATGAGCAGTTCTTC. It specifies CSASSGESSYNEQFF.

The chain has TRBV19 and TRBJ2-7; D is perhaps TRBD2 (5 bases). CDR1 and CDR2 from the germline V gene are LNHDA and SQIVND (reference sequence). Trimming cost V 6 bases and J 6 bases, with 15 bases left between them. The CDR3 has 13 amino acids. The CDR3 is CASRPSKSAEQYF. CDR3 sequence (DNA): TGTGCCAGTAGACCTAGCAAAAGCGCCGAGCAGTACTTC.

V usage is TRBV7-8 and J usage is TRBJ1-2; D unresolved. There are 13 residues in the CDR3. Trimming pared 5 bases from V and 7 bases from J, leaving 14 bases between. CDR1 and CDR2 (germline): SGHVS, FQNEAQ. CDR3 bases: TGTGCCAGCAGCCTCGCAGGTTGGAGTGGCTACACCTTC. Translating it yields CASSLAGWSGYTF.

CDR3 region: CASSQVIGTGYTF. The CDR3, as DNA: TGCGCCAGCAGCCAAGTTATTGGGACGGGCTACACCTTC. The V gene is TRBV4-1, the J gene TRBJ1-2, with D possibly TRBD1 on 5 matching bases. The germline V gene encodes CDR1 MGHRA and CDR2 YSYEKL. V gave up 1 base and J gave up 8 bases, with 11 bases separating them. This CDR3 spans 13 amino acids.

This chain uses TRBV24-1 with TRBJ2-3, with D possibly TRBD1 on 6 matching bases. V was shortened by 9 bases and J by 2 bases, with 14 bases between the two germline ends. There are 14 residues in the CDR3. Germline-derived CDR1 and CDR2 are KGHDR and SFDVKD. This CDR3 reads CATSPDRTTDTQYF. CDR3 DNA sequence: TGTGCCACCTCCCCGGACAGAACCACAGATACGCAGTATTTT.

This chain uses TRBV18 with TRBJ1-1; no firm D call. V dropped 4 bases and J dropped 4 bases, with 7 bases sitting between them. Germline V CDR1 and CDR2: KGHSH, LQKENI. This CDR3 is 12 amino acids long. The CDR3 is CASSLGVTEAFF. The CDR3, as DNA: TGTGCCAGCTCACTTGGGGTCACTGAAGCTTTCTTT.

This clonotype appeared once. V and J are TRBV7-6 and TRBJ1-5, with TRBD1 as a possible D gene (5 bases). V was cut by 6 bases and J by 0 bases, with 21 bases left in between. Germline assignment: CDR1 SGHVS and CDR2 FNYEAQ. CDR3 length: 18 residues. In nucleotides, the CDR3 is TGTGCCAGCAGGCCCCGACCTCAGGGAGACCATAGCAATCAGCCCCAGCATTTT. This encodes CASRPRPQGDHSNQPQHF.

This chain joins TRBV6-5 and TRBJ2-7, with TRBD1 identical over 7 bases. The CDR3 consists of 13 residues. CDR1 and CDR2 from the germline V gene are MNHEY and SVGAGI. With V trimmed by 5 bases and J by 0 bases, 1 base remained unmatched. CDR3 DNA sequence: TGTGCCAGCAGTAGGACAGGCTCCTACGAGCAGTACTTC. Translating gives CASSRTGSYEQYF.

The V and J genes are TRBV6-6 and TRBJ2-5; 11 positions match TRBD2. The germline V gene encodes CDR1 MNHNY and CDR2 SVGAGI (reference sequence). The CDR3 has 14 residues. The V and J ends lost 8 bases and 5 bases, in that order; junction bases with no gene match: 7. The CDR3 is CASSLSGGAETQYF. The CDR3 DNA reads TGTGCCAGCTCCCTTAGCGGGGGGGCGGAGACCCAGTACTTC.

CDR3 in amino acids: CASASPQGMNSPLHF. The CDR3, as DNA: TGTGCCAGCGCATCCCCGCAGGGGATGAATTCACCCCTCCACTTT. The V gene is TRBV28, the J gene TRBJ1-6; tentative D call: TRBD1 (6 bases). Germline V gene sequence: CDR1 MDHEN, CDR2 SYDVKM. CDR3 size: 15 residues. Trimming cost V 8 bases and J 7 bases, with 18 bases left between them. Filled out from reference TRBV28 and TRBJ1-6, the complete variable domain reads DVKVTQSSRYLVKRTGEKVFLECVQDMDHENMFWYRQDPGLGLRLIYFSYDVKMKEKGDIPEGYSVSREKKERFSLILESASTNQTSMYLCASASPQGMNSPLHFGNGTRLTVT.

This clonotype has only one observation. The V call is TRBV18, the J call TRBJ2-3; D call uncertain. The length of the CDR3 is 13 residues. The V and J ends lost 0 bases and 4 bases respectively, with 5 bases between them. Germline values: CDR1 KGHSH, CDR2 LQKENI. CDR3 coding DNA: TGTGCCAGCTCACCACCGTCGTCAGATACGCAGTATTTT. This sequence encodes CASSPPSSDTQYF.

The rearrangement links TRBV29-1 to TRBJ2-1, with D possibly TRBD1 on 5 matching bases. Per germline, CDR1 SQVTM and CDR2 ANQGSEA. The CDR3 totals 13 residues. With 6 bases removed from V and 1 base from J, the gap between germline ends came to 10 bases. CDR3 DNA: TGCAGCGTGGGGCACGCTTCCTACAATGAGCAGTTCTTC. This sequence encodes CSVGHASYNEQFF.

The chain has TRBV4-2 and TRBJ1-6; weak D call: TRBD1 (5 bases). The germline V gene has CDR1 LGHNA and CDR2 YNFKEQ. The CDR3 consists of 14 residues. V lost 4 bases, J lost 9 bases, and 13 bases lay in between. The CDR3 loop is CASSPLGPPSPLHF. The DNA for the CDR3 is TGTGCCAGCAGCCCCCTGGGGCCCCCTTCACCCCTCCACTTT.